This T cell receptor beta chain originates from a study of blood T cell repertoires in COVID-19. Across the whole study: PBMCs, B-cell-depleted T cells, or T cells were the source of the cDNA or gDNA that made up the material.

Germline V gene data show CDR1 as MNHEY and CDR2 as SMNVEV (reference sequence). This CDR3 contains 20 residues. V lost 5 bases and J lost 4; bases outside the gene matches: 18. Using immunoSEQ multiplex PCR, the repertoire was profiled, and TCRdb retains in-frame clones only, with some absent. The sample has fewer than 350,000 clones, about nine tenths seen once; the top ten hold about 7%. The chain joins TRBV27 to TRBJ2-5; TRBD2 matches at 14 bases. Specimen: peripheral blood. The receptor's source is a woman between 25 and 40 years old with COVID-19, enrolled during active disease. CDR3 DNA sequence: TGTGCCAGCAGTCCTCGACGGGCCTTGGGACTAGCGGGAGTATCAGAGACCCAGTACTTC. It specifies CASSPRRALGLAGVSETQYF.